This T cell receptor beta chain was documented in a study of blood T cells in healthy people across ages (dated by TCRdb to the mid-2010s). Study-wide context: In model experiments, template switching captured about one uniquely barcoded TCR beta cDNA molecule for every two T cells. Age-related changes in TCR beta repertoire diversity were measured in the study by deep sequencing normalized with unique cDNA molecular identifiers. The donors were split into four age groups: young (average about 15 years), middle-aged (roughly 39), aged (about 62) and long-lived (about 82). Donors of different ages were randomly distributed across sequencing lanes to avoid experimental bias. Two additional independent replicas of 1 million unique cDNA reads from the same blood draw were analyzed for two donors (one aged 18 to 29 and one aged 80 or older). General study outcomes and caveats: As age increased, observed TCR beta diversity per million T cells dropped in a roughly linear way, and a significant reduction was already evident by age 40. The long-lived group showed more naive CD4+ T cells, fewer expanded clones and increased TCR diversity than the aged group, suggesting age selection. Conclusive comparison of naive and antigen-experienced compartments was prevented by the profiling of bulk unsorted PBMCs. Estimates of total diversity based on one million sequenced T cells were considered lower bounds and underestimates. Donor CMV infection status was unknown, potentially confounding age-related changes in expanded clonotypes. Observed TCR beta diversity correlated strongly with the percentage of naive T cells measured by flow cytometry.

The 39 donors, aged about 6 to 100 years, were systemically healthy Caucasian individuals from Russia. Ten milliliters of peripheral blood were drawn from each donor into EDTA-treated Vacutainer tubes. Ficoll-Paque density-gradient centrifugation was used to isolate PBMCs, with at least 6.5 million per sample. Trizol reagent was used to extract total RNA from PBMCs, with at least 5 micrograms per sample. The percentages of naive CD45RAhigh/CD27high T cells were determined by flow cytometry on a PBMC aliquot from every donor. The germline V gene (reference sequence) provides CDR1 DFQATT and CDR2 SNEGSKA. Germline trimming: 0 bases from V, 4 bases from J; junction bases outside gene matches: 8. Counted from cysteine to phenylalanine, this CDR3 has 15 amino acids. Kept here is only the CDR3 DNA, which spans 45 bases and is read in frame from base 1. This clonotype came up once. No antigen is known for it. No base quality information exists; no much larger clone differs at one position.

The library was prepared using 5' RACE. Sequencing instrument: Illumina HiSeq 2500. A second PCR of about 6 to 12 cycles was run with a J-beta primer mix and a sample-barcoded 5' primer. A template-switch 5' adaptor carrying 12 random nucleotides introduced a unique molecular identifier onto each TCR beta cDNA molecule. At least 2.5 million CDR3-containing paired-end reads were obtained from each sample. First-strand cDNA synthesis was performed from all RNA using the Mint cDNA synthesis kit, with priming by a TRBC-specific oligonucleotide. After uracil-DNA glycosylase treatment, a first 18-cycle PCR used universal primers M1SS and BC2_uni_R on all cDNA. The authors' pipeline ran thus. For normalization, 1 million high-quality reads, each with a distinct molecular identifier, were randomly selected from each sample. Instead of being binned into consensus sequences, reads that shared molecular identifiers were thrown out. MiTCR, run with a Q25 quality threshold and the strictest error-elimination algorithm, handled CDR3 identification, clonotype clustering and error correction. A nonparametric unseen species model with Euler transformation was used to estimate a lower bound on total TCR beta diversity. TCRdb took the public reads, trimmed them with fastp at Q25, ran MiXCR for clone calling and kept in-frame beta chains. Entries that share a CDR3 protein sequence are merged under the most common genes and DNA. None of the V and J calls come from the authors' own analysis; TCRdb made them. The sample table shows about 1.8 million distinct CDR3 sequences, and less than 50% are seen once. Around 2.1% of the sample is in the top ten clones.

The specimen sequenced was blood. The sequence derives from a woman in her thirties or forties in good health. This chain joins TRBV20-1 to TRBJ1-2; 7 bases in the junction line up with TRBD1. CDR3 protein: CSAREGGREGYGYTF. The DNA sequence is TGCAGTGCTAGAGAAGGGGGCAGGGAGGGCTATGGCTACACCTTC.